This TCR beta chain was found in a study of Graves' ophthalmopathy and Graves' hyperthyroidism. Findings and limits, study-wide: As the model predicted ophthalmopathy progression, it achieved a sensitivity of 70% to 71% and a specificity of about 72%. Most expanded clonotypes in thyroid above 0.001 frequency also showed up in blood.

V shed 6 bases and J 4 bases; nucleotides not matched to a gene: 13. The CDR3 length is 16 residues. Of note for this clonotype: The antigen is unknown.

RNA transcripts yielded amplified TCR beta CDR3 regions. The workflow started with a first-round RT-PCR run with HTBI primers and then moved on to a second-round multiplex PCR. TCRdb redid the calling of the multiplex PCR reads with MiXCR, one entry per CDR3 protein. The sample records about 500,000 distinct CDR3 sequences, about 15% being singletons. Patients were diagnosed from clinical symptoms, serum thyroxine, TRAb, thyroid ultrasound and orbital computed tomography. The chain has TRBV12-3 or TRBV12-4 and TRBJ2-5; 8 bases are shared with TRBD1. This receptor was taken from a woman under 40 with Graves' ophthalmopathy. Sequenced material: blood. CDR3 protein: CASSSLDRVIGETQYF. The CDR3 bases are TGTGCCAGCAGCTCCCTGGACAGGGTAATAGGAGAGACCCAGTACTTC.